This T cell receptor (beta chain) is from a study of blood T cell repertoires in COVID-19. Study-wide context: COVID-19 samples, acute and convalescent, were from the United States, Italy and Spain. PBMCs, B-cell-depleted T cells, or T cells provided the cDNA or gDNA that made up the material.

Within the sample, this clone is medium-sized. From germline, CDR1 is LGHNT and CDR2 FRNRAP. The CDR3 contains 16 residues. The germline V and J ends were trimmed by 6 bases and 4 bases, with 19 bases remaining between them. Only in-frame clones appear in the TCRdb table, and some are missing; sequencing was by immunoSEQ multiplex PCR. The sample comprises roughly 16,000 clones, 87% of which are singletons, and about 49% rests with the top ten. This chain joins TRBV12-5 and TRBJ2-1, with D possibly being TRBD2 (6 bases). Material: peripheral blood. This receptor was obtained from a human donor in a cohort sampled during active COVID-19. The CDR3 protein is CASGPEGLDRYNEQFF. For the CDR3, the DNA is TGTGCTAGTGGCCCGGAGGGCCTAGACCGATACAATGAGCAGTTCTTC.